This TCR beta chain was identified in a study of blood T cell repertoires in COVID-19. Germline V CDR1 and CDR2: KGHSH, LQKENI. This CDR3 has 17 amino acids. The V and J ends lost 3 bases and 8 bases respectively, with 22 bases between them. Libraries were prepared by immunoSEQ multiplex PCR; TCRdb keeps only in-frame clonotypes and omits some of them. The sample gives approximately 170,000 clones, about 81% of which show up once; approximately 3% is in the top ten. This chain uses TRBV18 with TRBJ2-2, with a tentative D call TRBD1 (6 bases). This TCR came from a woman in her twenties or thirties who had recovered from COVID-19. The sample comprised PBMCs or T cells enriched from blood (not recorded which). CDR3 in DNA: TGTGCCAGCTCACCGAGAGTGGGGGCCCCAGCATCGGGGGAGCTGTTTTTT. Its translation is CASSPRVGAPASGELFF.